This paragraph covers one TCR beta chain sequence. Per the original methods: Using reference gene primer amplification, nucleated cell counts were estimated. TCRdb's table, derived via immunoSEQ multiplex PCR, lists solely in-frame clones and lacks some. Clone size and the V and J calls come from that table; the DNA yielded D and trimming. The sample records approximately 350,000 clones, around 90% being singletons. This sample is part of a study of blood T cell repertoires in COVID-19. Study-level background: Sites in the United States, Italy and Spain provided acute and convalescent COVID-19 samples. PBMCs, B-cell-depleted T cells, or T cells were the source of the cDNA or gDNA that made up the material.

This CDR3 contains 12 residues. The V and J ends lost 3 bases and 5 bases respectively, with 7 bases between them. The germline gives CDR1 ENHRY, CDR2 SYGVKD. The sequenced sample was peripheral blood. This chain links TRBV10-3 with TRBJ2-5; the D gene is possibly TRBD1 (6 bases). The sequence came from a man aged 35-49 years with acute or convalescent COVID-19. CDR3 in amino acids: CAISDQGETQYF. The CDR3 DNA is TGTGCCATCAGTGATCAGGGGGAGACCCAGTACTTC.